Presented here are 30 T cell receptor beta chains from one specimen sequenced in a study of T cell repertoires in cytomegalovirus infection. TCRdb re-called the reads through MiXCR, storing one row per CDR3 protein. Among around 430,000 distinct CDR3 sequences listed, under 55% were seen once. No antigen has been assigned to these receptors. Specimen: cultured PBMCs, collected from culture after CMV antigen stimulation. The receptors come from a human donor in good health (CMV status not recorded). Some clones in this sample may be carry-over from other donors' samples.

The gene calls are TRBV6-8 and TRBJ1-4; 9 nucleotides agree with TRBD1. Germline V gene sequence: CDR1 MNHGY, CDR2 SAAAGT. Trimming at V came to 6 bases and at J to 4 bases, leaving 6 bases not matched to a gene. The CDR3 is made up of 15 amino acids. CDR3 protein: CASRDRGGGNEKLFF. The CDR3 coding sequence is TGTGCCAGCAGGGACAGGGGAGGGGGTAATGAAAAACTGTTTTTT.

This clonotype has more than one count but fewer than ten. The CDR3, as DNA: TGTGCCAGCAGATGGAACAGGGGGTTAGAGACCCAGTACTTC. This translates into CASRWNRGLETQYF. The chain combines TRBV7-2 with TRBJ2-5; the match to TRBD1 covers 8 bases. With V trimmed by 6 bases and J by 4 bases, 7 bases remained unmatched. The CDR3 runs 14 residues. The germline V gene encodes CDR1 SGHTA and CDR2 FQGNSA.

The chain recombines TRBV20-1 with TRBJ2-2; 8 bases are shared with TRBD2. CDR1 is DFQATT and CDR2 is SNEGSKA in the germline V gene (reference sequence). The junction had 5 bases not matched to a gene; V was cut back by 4 bases and J by 1 base. The CDR3 totals 15 residues. CDR3 region: CSAKYLAGNTGELFF. In DNA, the CDR3 is TGCAGTGCTAAATATCTAGCGGGGAACACCGGGGAGCTGTTTTTT.

This chain uses TRBV5-1 with TRBJ2-3, with D uncertain. This CDR3 spans 14 amino acids. Germline V gene data show CDR1 as SGHRS and CDR2 as YFSETQ. Trimming stripped 3 bases from V and 5 bases from J, with 13 bases between. As DNA, the CDR3 is TGCGCCAGCAGCTCTCAGCCCTCCGGAGATACGCAGTATTTT. Encoded protein: CASSSQPSGDTQYF.

The chain has TRBV4-1 and TRBJ1-5; no definite D call. The V gene lost 2 bases and the J gene lost 3 bases, with 11 bases spanning the gap. CDR1 is MGHRA and CDR2 is YSYEKL in the germline V gene. The CDR3 is 15 amino acids. The DNA of the CDR3 is TGCGCCAGCAGCCAACCAACTGCCGCCAATCAGCCCCAGCATTTT. Translation gives CASSQPTAANQPQHF.

This clonotype was recorded at least ten times. The chain is built from TRBV7-2 and TRBJ1-5; 7 bases match TRBD1. After removal of 1 base from V and 6 bases from J, the junction contained 3 bases not matched to a gene. Germline lookup yields CDR1 SGHTA and CDR2 FQGNSA. This CDR3 has 14 residues. The CDR3: CASSLGAGGQPQHF. In DNA form, the CDR3 reads TGTGCCAGCAGCTTAGGGGCAGGGGGTCAGCCCCAGCATTTT.

J is TRBJ2-5 and V is TRBV2, with a weak D call TRBD1 (5 bases). Germline V CDR1 and CDR2: SNHLY, FYNNEI. The V and J ends lost 6 bases and 2 bases respectively, with 13 bases between them. The CDR3 runs 14 residues. The CDR3 here is CASSAGFRQETQYF. The CDR3 DNA reads TGTGCCAGCAGCGCAGGGTTTCGGCAAGAGACCCAGTACTTC.

The chain carries TRBV27 and TRBJ2-7, with unresolved D. With 6 bases removed from V and 3 bases from J, the gap between germline ends came to 9 bases. The germline CDR1 and CDR2 sequences are MNHEY and SMNVEV (reference sequence). The CDR3 runs to 12 residues. CDR3 sequence: CASRTRNYEQYF. For the CDR3, the DNA is TGTGCCAGCAGGACTCGAAACTACGAGCAGTACTTC.

In this sample, this clonotype turned up a few times. The chain joins TRBV6-2 or TRBV6-3 to TRBJ1-5, with D unclear. The CDR3 runs 14 residues. V was cut by 2 bases and J by 1 base, with 6 bases left in between. Germline V gene sequence: CDR1 MNHEY, CDR2 SVGEGT. The DNA of the CDR3 is TGTGCCAGCAGTTACCTTGACAGCAATCAGCCCCAGCATTTT. It specifies CASSYLDSNQPQHF.

The chain links TRBV7-2 to TRBJ2-7; a possible D gene is TRBD2 (5 bases). Between the trimmed V and J ends, which lost 4 bases and 6 bases, there was a span of 19 bases. Germline V lookup: CDR1 SGHTA, CDR2 FQGNSA. The CDR3 is 15 amino acids. The CDR3 region has the DNA TGTGCCAGCAGCTCACTACGGGGTAGCCTGGCCGAGCAGTACTTC. Translating gives CASSSLRGSLAEQYF.

The rearrangement links TRBV5-1 to TRBJ2-7; no clear D. Germline V gene data show CDR1 as SGHRS and CDR2 as YFSETQ. The length of the CDR3 is 14 residues. V was clipped by 4 bases and J by 1 base, with 12 bases between them. CDR3 nucleotide sequence: TGCGCCAGCAGCGTGCGCTCCCTGTCCTACGAGCAGTACTTC. Protein sequence: CASSVRSLSYEQYF.

The chain carries TRBV4-1 and TRBJ1-2; D is unresolved. This CDR3 comprises 15 residues. Trimming pared 1 base from V and 0 bases from J, leaving 9 bases between. Germline assignment: CDR1 MGHRA and CDR2 YSYEKL. CDR3 region: CASSQGRAANYGYTF. The CDR3 region has the DNA TGCGCCAGCAGCCAAGGCCGTGCTGCTAACTATGGCTACACCTTC.

Only a few counts were recorded for this clonotype. The CDR3 region is CASSLEPLGLNTEAFF. The CDR3 nucleotides read TGTGCCAGCAGCTTAGAGCCTTTGGGTCTGAACACTGAAGCTTTCTTT. The gene calls are TRBV11-2 and TRBJ1-1, with D unclear. The V gene's germline CDR1 is SGHAT and CDR2 FQNNGV. This CDR3 has 16 amino acids. V lost 0 bases and J 0 bases, leaving 11 bases between the germline ends.

This clonotype was detected only a few times. The genes are TRBV7-2 and TRBJ2-4; 9 nucleotides agree with TRBD2. The CDR3 runs to 16 residues. Germline V gene data show CDR1 as SGHTA and CDR2 as FQGNSA. Trimming took 5 bases from V and 11 from J; bases not matched to a gene: 16. DNA of the CDR3: TGTGCCAGCAGCCCGGGGGGCGGGGGGGGCCACGGGGTTCAGTACTTC. Translated: CASSPGGGGGHGVQYF.

The V and J genes are TRBV20-1 and TRBJ2-1; 7 nucleotides line up with TRBD2. The CDR3 consists of 16 residues. In germline, CDR1 is DFQATT, CDR2 SNEGSKA (reference sequence). V lost 5 bases and J lost 0; bases outside the gene matches: 10. The CDR3: CSAPKAGLLSYNEQFF. In DNA form, the CDR3 reads TGCAGTGCTCCGAAAGCGGGGCTCCTCTCCTACAATGAGCAGTTCTTC.

The chain has TRBV12-3 or TRBV12-4 and TRBJ2-3; D remains ambiguous. Trimming took off 3 bases at V and 4 bases at J, with 14 bases between the two ends. This CDR3 is built from 15 residues. The CDR3 loop reads CASSFVLVEPDTQYF. DNA for the CDR3: TGTGCCAGCAGTTTTGTCCTAGTAGAGCCAGATACGCAGTATTTT.

The V call is TRBV18, the J call TRBJ2-6; no reliable D call. The CDR3 is 16 residues long. Germline CDR1 is KGHSH and CDR2 is LQKENI. V lost 0 bases and J lost 0, with 6 bases in between. The CDR3 region has the DNA TGTGCCAGCTCACCACCTTTCAGCTCTGGGGCCAACGTCCTGACTTTC. It is translated as CASSPPFSSGANVLTF.

This chain uses TRBV6-2 or TRBV6-3 with TRBJ2-3, with D possibly TRBD2 on 6 matching bases. V lost 4 bases and J lost 6, with 11 bases in between. The CDR3 length is 13 residues. Germline-derived CDR1 and CDR2 are MNHEY and SVGEGT. CDR3 sequence reads: CASSLLAWDTQYF. The CDR3 DNA reads as TGTGCCAGCAGTTTACTAGCATGGGATACGCAGTATTTT.

The table lists this clonotype with many counts. The chain combines TRBV7-2 with TRBJ1-1; 7 bases map to TRBD1. Germline-derived CDR1 and CDR2 are SGHTA and FQGNSA. This CDR3 spans 14 amino acids. The trim removed 4 bases at V and 8 bases at J, leaving 10 bases unmatched. CDR3 DNA sequence: TGTGCCAGCAGCTCAACTATATTGACAGGGGAAGCTTTCTTT. Protein: CASSSTILTGEAFF. Based on the CDR3 plus reference TRBV7-2 and TRBJ1-1, the full variable domain is GAGVSQSPSNKVTEKGKDVELRCDPISGHTALYWYRQSLGQGLEFLIYFQGNSAPDKSGLPSDRFSAERTGGSVSTLTIQRTQQEDSAVYLCASSSTILTGEAFFGQGTRLTVV.

CDR3 nucleotides: TGTGCCAGCAGGAAAACCGGGGGCTGGAATCAGCCCCAGCATTTT. It codes for CASRKTGGWNQPQHF. This sequence joins TRBV6-2 or TRBV6-3 and TRBJ1-5, with a possible D match to TRBD1 (6 bases). The CDR3 is 15 amino acids. CDR1 and CDR2 (germline): MNHEY, SVGEGT. V was shortened by 6 bases and J by 4 bases, with 16 bases between the two germline ends.

The chain has TRBV6-1 and TRBJ1-1; a possible D gene is TRBD1 (5 bases). The V gene's germline CDR1 is MNHNS and CDR2 SASEGT. This CDR3 comprises 14 residues. V shed 4 bases and J shed 1 base, with 10 bases lying between them. The CDR3 region is CASSVRQSNTEAFF. In nucleotides, the CDR3 is TGTGCCAGCAGTGTTCGACAGTCGAACACTGAAGCTTTCTTT.

This chain joins TRBV5-4 and TRBJ2-5, with D unclear. Germline V lookup: CDR1 SGHNT, CDR2 YYREEE (reference sequence). V shed 6 bases and J shed 1 base, with 10 bases lying between them. This CDR3 comprises 13 residues. This chain's CDR3 is CASTDGSQETQYF. The CDR3 coding sequence is TGTGCCAGCACAGACGGCAGCCAAGAGACCCAGTACTTC. Complete variable domain (other parts from reference TRBV5-4 and TRBJ2-5): ETGVTQSPTHLIKTRGQQVTLRCSSQSGHNTVSWYQQALGQGPQFIFQYYREEENGRGNFPPRFSGLQFPNYSSELNVNALELDDSALYLCASTDGSQETQYFGPGTRLLVL.

The J gene is TRBJ2-5, the V gene TRBV20-1; possibly TRBD1 or TRBD2 for D (6 bases each). CDR1 and CDR2 from the germline V gene are DFQATT and SNEGSKA (reference sequence). V was pared by 0 bases and J by 5 bases, with 25 bases between. The CDR3 is 18 amino acids. The CDR3 nucleotides are TGCAGTGCTAGAGATCTGGAGGGGGTAGGCCAGACTCGCGAGACCCAGTACTTC. Residues: CSARDLEGVGQTRETQYF.

This clonotype came up a few times. The rearrangement joins TRBV28 to TRBJ2-3; 8 nucleotides match TRBD2. The germline V gene has CDR1 MDHEN and CDR2 SYDVKM. CDR3 size: 18 residues. V trimming: 3 bases; J trimming: 3 bases; junction bases outside the gene matches: 14. This chain's CDR3 is CASSFLPLSGDETDTQYF. For the CDR3, the DNA is TGTGCCAGCAGTTTCCTACCCCTTAGCGGGGACGAAACAGATACGCAGTATTTT. Together with reference TRBV28 and TRBJ2-3, the CDR3 gives the full variable domain: DVKVTQSSRYLVKRTGEKVFLECVQDMDHENMFWYRQDPGLGLRLIYFSYDVKMKEKGDIPEGYSVSREKKERFSLILESASTNQTSMYLCASSFLPLSGDETDTQYFGPGTRLTVL.

This chain connects TRBV6-1 to TRBJ1-6, with D perhaps matching TRBD1 (5 bases). The germline CDR1 and CDR2 sequences are MNHNS and SASEGT. The CDR3 is 13 amino acids. Between the trimmed V and J ends, which lost 8 bases and 10 bases, there was a span of 15 bases. The CDR3, as DNA: TGTGCCAGCTGCAGGGTTTTGCACTCACCCCTCCACTTT. This sequence encodes CASCRVLHSPLHF.

This clonotype was recorded a few times. CDR3 sequence (DNA): TGTGCCAGCAGACTAACAGGGGAGGAGACCCAGTACTTC. Its translation is CASRLTGEETQYF. The rearrangement joins TRBV11-2 to TRBJ2-5; 7 bases fit TRBD1. From germline, CDR1 is SGHAT and CDR2 FQNNGV. The junction had 6 bases not matched to a gene; V was cut back by 6 bases and J by 5 bases. The CDR3 totals 13 residues. The full variable domain, rest sourced from reference TRBV11-2 and TRBJ2-5, is EAGVAQSPRYKIIEKRQSVAFWCNPISGHATLYWYQQILGQGPKLLIQFQNNGVVDDSQLPKDRFSAERLKGVDSTLKIQPAKLEDSAVYLCASRLTGEETQYFGPGTRLLVL.

This clonotype has more than one count but fewer than ten. The chain recombines TRBV7-2 with TRBJ1-1; D is ambiguous. Germline CDR1 is SGHTA and CDR2 is FQGNSA. V lost 2 bases to trimming and J lost 1 base, with 11 bases between them. The CDR3 extends over 15 amino acids. CDR3 protein: CASSLRPGENTEAFF. The DNA for the CDR3 is TGTGCCAGCAGCTTACGCCCGGGAGAGAACACTGAAGCTTTCTTT.

The CDR3 nucleotides are TGTGCCAGCAGCTCCCACATGGCGGACGAGCAGTACTTC. Residues: CASSSHMADEQYF. The chain combines TRBV7-6 with TRBJ2-7; D is unclear. Germline CDR1 is SGHVS and CDR2 is FNYEAQ. The CDR3 has 13 amino acids. V dropped 4 bases and J dropped 5 bases, with 12 bases sitting between them.

This chain uses TRBV19 with TRBJ2-3; TRBD2 aligns across 7 bases. Germline CDR1 and CDR2: LNHDA and SQIVND (reference sequence). This CDR3 region has 15 residues. Trimming took 6 bases from V and 3 from J; bases not matched to a gene: 9. The CDR3 nucleotides are TGTGCCAGTAGATGGGCGGGAGCGACGACAGATACGCAGTATTTT. It translates to CASRWAGATTDTQYF. The full variable domain, rest sourced from reference TRBV19 and TRBJ2-3, is DGGITQSPKYLFRKEGQNVTLSCEQNLNHDAMYWYRQDPGQGLRLIYYSQIVNDFQKGDIAEGYSVSREKKESFPLTVTSAQKNPTAFYLCASRWAGATTDTQYFGPGTRLTVL.

The chain combines TRBV12-5 with TRBJ2-1; D unresolved. Trimming left V 1 base short and J 4 bases short, with 11 bases between. The CDR3 sequence is 15 residues long. Germline values: CDR1 LGHNT, CDR2 FRNRAP. CDR3 loop: CASGLELNGYNEQFF. CDR3 DNA: TGTGCTAGTGGTTTGGAACTCAACGGTTACAATGAGCAGTTCTTC.